These 27 T cell receptor beta chains originate from one sample sequenced in a study of vaccination and CD4 T cells after COVID-19. TCRdb ran MiXCR on the PCR reads and lists one entry per CDR3 protein. The sample consists of roughly 20,000 distinct CDR3 sequences, 60% of them appearing once. The sequencing here drew on CD4+ T cells from blood, taken after SARS-CoV-2 vaccination. These receptors were taken from a human donor who had recovered from COVID-19.

The V and J genes are TRBV6-1 and TRBJ2-1, with a possible D match to TRBD1 (6 bases). The assigned J gene may be wrong: the sequence end matches TRBJ2-7 better. CDR1 and CDR2 from the germline V gene are MNHNS and SASEGT. The CDR3 has 13 amino acids. The CDR3 here is CASSREQGLEQYF. CDR3 in DNA: TGTGCCAGCAGTCGAGAACAGGGATTGGAGCAGTACTTC.

This chain connects TRBV12-3 or TRBV12-4 to TRBJ2-1; TRBD2 matches at 10 bases. This CDR3 contains 14 residues. Unmatched junction bases numbered 4, after V lost 3 bases and J lost 8 bases. The CDR3 DNA follows: TGTGCCAGCAGTTTCACTAGCGGGGCCTATGAGCAGTTCTTC. Protein product: CASSFTSGAYEQFF.

This clonotype was counted between two and nine times. CDR3 bases: TGTGCCATCAGTGAGTCGGGGATGTGGAGTCAGCCCCAGCATTTT. Protein sequence: CAISESGMWSQPQHF. V gene TRBV10-3 combines with J gene TRBJ1-5, with unresolved D. Germline CDR1 is ENHRY and CDR2 is SYGVKD. The ends were cut back, 0 bases at V and 6 bases at J, with 12 bases in the middle. This CDR3 contains 15 residues.

The V call is TRBV2, the J call TRBJ2-7; the match to TRBD2 covers 12 bases. Germline V gene data show CDR1 as SNHLY and CDR2 as FYNNEI. V lost 4 bases and J lost 1; bases outside the gene matches: 5. The CDR3 has 16 amino acids. This CDR3 reads CASSGLAGAWSYEQYF. The CDR3 coding sequence is TGTGCCAGCAGTGGACTAGCGGGAGCATGGTCCTACGAGCAGTACTTC.

The V call is TRBV6-1, the J call TRBJ2-7; 9 nucleotides line up with TRBD2. CDR3 length: 15 amino acids. The V segment lost 7 bases and the J segment 0 bases; nucleotides outside the gene matches: 7. Germline CDR1 is MNHNS and CDR2 is SASEGT. The CDR3 DNA is TGTGCCAGCACCCGCCGTAGCGGGAGCTCCTACGAGCAGTACTTC. Protein: CASTRRSGSSYEQYF.

DNA of the CDR3: TGCAGTGCTACCCCCAGTGAGCTTTCCTACGAGCAGTACTTC. Protein product: CSATPSELSYEQYF. The V and J genes are TRBV20-1 and TRBJ2-7; D not certain. Trimming left V 4 bases short and J 1 base short, with 14 bases between. Germline CDR1 and CDR2: DFQATT and SNEGSKA (reference sequence). This CDR3 has 14 amino acids.

This clonotype was picked up a small number of times. This chain connects TRBV20-1 to TRBJ1-2; TRBD1 is a possible D gene (5 bases). V was clipped by 3 bases and J by 4 bases, with 12 bases between them. This CDR3 region has 13 residues. Looked up from germline, CDR1 is DFQATT and CDR2 is SNEGSKA (reference sequence). CDR3 sequence: CSASGSGGYGYTF. The CDR3 bases are TGCAGTGCTAGTGGGTCGGGGGGCTATGGCTACACCTTC.

The chain combines TRBV18 with TRBJ2-7; D not certain. Germline CDR1 and CDR2: KGHSH and LQKENI. The germline V and J ends were trimmed by 6 bases and 2 bases, with 17 bases remaining between them. The CDR3 totals 15 residues. The CDR3 is CASSPPSPLTYEQYF. CDR3 coding DNA: TGTGCCAGCTCCCCCCCTTCACCCCTCACCTACGAGCAGTACTTC.

This chain links TRBV21-1 with TRBJ2-2; TRBD1 is the table's D call and was not checked against the DNA. TRBV21-1 is tagged as a pseudogene. The CDR3 consists of 15 residues. CDR3 nucleotides: TGTGCCAGCAGCAAGGGCCAGGGTGCGGCCGGGGAGCTGTTTTTT. Its protein product is CASSKGQGAAGELFF.

This clonotype has only a few counts. The V call is TRBV19, the J call TRBJ1-2; D remains unclear. The CDR3 covers 13 residues. Germline values: CDR1 LNHDA, CDR2 SQIVND (reference sequence). V lost 3 bases to trimming and J lost 7 bases, with 12 bases between them. The CDR3 DNA follows: TGTGCCAGTAGTATCGCCCTTGGGATTGGCTACACCTTC. It translates to CASSIALGIGYTF.

The rearrangement links TRBV7-9 to TRBJ2-5, with 7 bases that match TRBD2. This CDR3 is 14 amino acids long. Germline CDR1 reads SEHNR; CDR2 reads FQNEAQ (reference sequence). The V gene end was trimmed by 10 bases and the J gene end by 5 bases; junction bases not matched to a gene: 13. The CDR3 nucleotides read TGTGCCACTGGGGACCGAGGGAGGGTTGAGACCCAGTACTTC. Its protein is CATGDRGRVETQYF.

The rearrangement uses TRBV15 and TRBJ2-3, with D perhaps assigned TRBD1 or TRBD2 (6 bases each). The V end lost 0 bases, the J end lost 1 base, and 17 bases lay between the germline ends. CDR1 and CDR2 from the germline V gene are LNHNV and YYDKDF (reference sequence). The CDR3 contains 18 residues. Here the CDR3 reads CATSRDRAGGTRTDTQYF. The DNA for the CDR3 is TGTGCCACCAGCAGAGATCGGGCTGGAGGGACACGCACAGATACGCAGTATTTT. Filled out from reference TRBV15 and TRBJ2-3, the complete variable domain reads DAMVIQNPRYQVTQFGKPVTLSCSQTLNHNVMYWYQQKSSQAPKLLFHYYDKDFNNEADTPDNFQSRRPNTSFCFLDIRSPGLGDTAMYLCATSRDRAGGTRTDTQYFGPGTRLTVL.

The DNA of the CDR3 is TGTGCCAGCAGACACACGGGAAGTGGGAGGGCAGATACGCAGTATTTT. Amino acid sequence: CASRHTGSGRADTQYF. V usage is TRBV6-2 or TRBV6-3 and J usage is TRBJ2-3; TRBD2 matches 7 bases. With 6 bases clipped from V and 4 bases from J, the junction kept 13 bases outside the gene matches. CDR1 and CDR2 from the germline V gene are MNHEY and SVGEGT. The CDR3 consists of 16 residues.

The chain carries TRBV29-1 and TRBJ2-3; 12 bases agree with TRBD2. Germline lookup yields CDR1 SQVTM and CDR2 ANQGSEA. V lost 3 bases and J lost 0; bases outside the gene matches: 19. The CDR3 covers 21 residues. CDR3 in DNA: TGCAGCGTTGACAACTCTCAGGCACAGTGGACTAGCGGGACTAGCACAGATACGCAGTATTTT. This sequence encodes CSVDNSQAQWTSGTSTDTQYF.

The rearrangement uses TRBV5-4 and TRBJ2-5, with 10 bases identical to TRBD2. This CDR3 has 15 amino acids. Germline loops: CDR1 SGHNT, CDR2 YYREEE (reference sequence). V gave up 1 base and J gave up 5 bases; unmatched junction bases: 5. CDR3 loop: CASSLFLAGVETQYF. CDR3 DNA: TGTGCCAGCAGCTTGTTCCTAGCGGGAGTGGAGACCCAGTACTTC.

This sequence joins TRBV6-4 and TRBJ2-3, with 11 positions matching TRBD1. J gave up 4 bases and V 4 bases, and 1 base lay outside the gene matches. The germline gives CDR1 MRHNA, CDR2 SNTAGT. CDR3 length equals 14 residues. CDR3 nucleotides: TGTGCCAGCAGTGGGACAGGGGGCGCAGATACGCAGTATTTT. Encoded protein: CASSGTGGADTQYF.

The chain recombines TRBV7-8 with TRBJ2-5; the D is unclear. This CDR3 comprises 11 residues. Per germline, CDR1 SGHVS and CDR2 FQNEAQ. With 2 bases removed from V and 6 bases from J, the gap between germline ends came to 4 bases. CDR3 residues: CASSLQKTQYF. The CDR3 nucleotides are TGTGCCAGCAGCTTACAAAAGACCCAGTACTTC.

The chain joins TRBV12-3 or TRBV12-4 to TRBJ2-7; unclear D gene. The CDR3 totals 14 residues. V was pared by 2 bases and J by 2 bases, with 10 bases between. The CDR3 loop reads CASSLPSETYEQYF. For the CDR3, the DNA is TGTGCCAGCAGTTTACCCAGCGAGACCTACGAGCAGTACTTC.

The chain joins TRBV28 to TRBJ1-3; D is ambiguous. The CDR3 is made up of 13 amino acids. V was shortened by 7 bases and J by 4 bases, with 11 bases between the two germline ends. The germline V gene has CDR1 MDHEN and CDR2 SYDVKM. CDR3 nucleotides: TGTGCCAGCACCTGGAGGTCCGGAAACACCATATATTTT. Its protein is CASTWRSGNTIYF.

This clonotype was detected a few times. The V gene is TRBV11-3, the J gene TRBJ2-5, with D possibly being TRBD1 (5 bases). Trimming shortened V by 5 bases and J by 5 bases, and 12 bases separated the two germline ends. The CDR3 has 13 residues. Germline loops: CDR1 SGHNT, CDR2 YENEEA. CDR3 nucleotide sequence: TGTGCCAGCAGCGTGGACATAGGCGAGACCCAGTACTTC. Residues: CASSVDIGETQYF. Drawing the rest from reference TRBV11-3 and TRBJ2-5, the complete variable domain is EAGVVQSPRYKIIEKKQPVAFWCNPISGHNTLYWYLQNLGQGPELLIRYENEEAVDDSQLPKDRFSAERLKGVDSTLKIQPAELGDSAVYLCASSVDIGETQYFGPGTRLLVL.

The gene calls are TRBV27 and TRBJ2-5; 9 bases are a match to TRBD2. Germline CDR1 reads MNHEY; CDR2 reads SMNVEV (reference sequence). Trimming cost V 2 bases and J 3 bases; bases outside gene matches: 1. The CDR3 is 14 amino acids. The CDR3 DNA reads TGTGCCAGCAGTTTACTAGCGGGGAAAGAGACCCAGTACTTC. Amino acid sequence: CASSLLAGKETQYF.

The gene calls are TRBV20-1 and TRBJ2-1, with D perhaps TRBD2 (5 bases). This CDR3 comprises 14 residues. Germline V gene lookup returns CDR1 DFQATT and CDR2 SNEGSKA (reference sequence). Trimming removed 3 bases from V and 0 bases from J, with 9 bases in between. The CDR3 here is CSARRASSYNEQFF. In nucleotides, the CDR3 is TGCAGTGCTAGGAGGGCGAGCTCCTACAATGAGCAGTTCTTC.

The chain employs TRBV19 and TRBJ2-3, with 7 bases lining up with TRBD2. Unmatched junction bases numbered 9, after V lost 7 bases and J lost 2 bases. Germline assignment: CDR1 LNHDA and CDR2 SQIVND (reference sequence). The CDR3 is 15 residues long. The CDR3 is CASTDSSGYTDTQYF. The DNA for the CDR3 is TGTGCCAGTACTGATTCTAGCGGCTACACAGATACGCAGTATTTT.

The sample holds a few counts of this clonotype. The chain links TRBV20-1 to TRBJ2-7, with D possibly matching TRBD2 (6 bases). Deletions cut 3 bases from V and 6 bases from J, with 12 bases between. The CDR3 covers 12 residues. Germline CDR1 DFQATT, CDR2 SNEGSKA (reference sequence). The CDR3 DNA sequence: TGCAGTGCTAGGCTGGGGGGTGGCGAGCAGTACTTC. It encodes CSARLGGGEQYF.

This clonotype was recorded only once. V gene TRBV28 combines with J gene TRBJ2-3; D is possibly TRBD2 (6 bases). There are 17 residues in the CDR3. In germline, CDR1 is MDHEN, CDR2 SYDVKM. V was clipped by 4 bases and J by 3 bases, with 20 bases between them. The CDR3 is CASSSAPGRESTDTQYF. Here the CDR3 DNA reads TGTGCCAGCAGTTCCGCCCCCGGTCGGGAGAGTACAGATACGCAGTATTTT.

V and J are TRBV4-3 and TRBJ2-7; 9 bases are a match to TRBD1. Germline V gives CDR1 LGHNA, CDR2 YSLEER. The CDR3 spans 15 residues. V lost 3 bases and J lost 3; bases outside the gene matches: 6. CDR3 bases: TGCGCCAGCAGCCAGTCCGGGACAGGGATCTACGAGCAGTACTTC. Amino acids: CASSQSGTGIYEQYF.

The chain carries TRBV6-1 and TRBJ2-7; 10 bases are a match to TRBD1. Per the germline V gene, CDR1 is MNHNS and CDR2 is SASEGT. The CDR3 has 15 amino acids. V dropped 1 base and J dropped 2; count of bases not matched to a gene: 2. CDR3 residues: CASSEEGTGAYEQYF. The CDR3 DNA reads TGTGCCAGCAGTGAAGAGGGGACAGGGGCCTACGAGCAGTACTTC.